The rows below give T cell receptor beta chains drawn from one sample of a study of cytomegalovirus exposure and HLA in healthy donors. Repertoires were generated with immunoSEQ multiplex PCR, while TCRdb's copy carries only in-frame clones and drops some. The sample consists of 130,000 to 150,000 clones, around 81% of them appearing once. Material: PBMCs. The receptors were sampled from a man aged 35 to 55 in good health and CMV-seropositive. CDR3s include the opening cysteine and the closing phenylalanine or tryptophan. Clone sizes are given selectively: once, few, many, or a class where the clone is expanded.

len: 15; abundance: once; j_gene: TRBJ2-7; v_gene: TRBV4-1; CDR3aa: CASSQVGRESYEQYF
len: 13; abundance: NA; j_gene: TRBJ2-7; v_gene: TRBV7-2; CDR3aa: CASSLDADYEQYF
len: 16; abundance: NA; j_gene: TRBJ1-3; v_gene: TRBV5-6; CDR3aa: CASSLERTSSGNTIYF
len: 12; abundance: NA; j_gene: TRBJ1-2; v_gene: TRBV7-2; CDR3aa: CASSLAYYGYTF
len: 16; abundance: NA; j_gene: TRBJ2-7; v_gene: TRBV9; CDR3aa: CASSVAPGRELYEQYF
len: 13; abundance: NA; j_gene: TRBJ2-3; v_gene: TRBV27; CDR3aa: CASSGESTDTQYF
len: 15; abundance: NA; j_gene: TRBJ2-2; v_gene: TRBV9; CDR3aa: CASSVVSRNTGELFF
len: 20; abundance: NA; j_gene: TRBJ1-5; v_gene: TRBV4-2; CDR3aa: CASSQQYGTGSLQDIQPQHF
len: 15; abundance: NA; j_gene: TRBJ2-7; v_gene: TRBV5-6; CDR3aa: CASRPRQGWAYEQYF
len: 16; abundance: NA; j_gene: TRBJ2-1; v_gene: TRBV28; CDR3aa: CASSLGLAVSYNEQFF
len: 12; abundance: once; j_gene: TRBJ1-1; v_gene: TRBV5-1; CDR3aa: CASSPGTAEAFF
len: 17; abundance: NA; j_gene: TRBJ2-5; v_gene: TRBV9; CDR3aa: CASSVAHRGLDQETQYF
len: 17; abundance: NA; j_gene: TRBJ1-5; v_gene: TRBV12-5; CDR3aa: CASGLVLSSGVKQPQHF
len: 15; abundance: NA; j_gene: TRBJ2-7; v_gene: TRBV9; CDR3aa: CASSVGTGGLYEQYF
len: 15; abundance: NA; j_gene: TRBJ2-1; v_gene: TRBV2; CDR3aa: CASSEAQGRRNEQFF
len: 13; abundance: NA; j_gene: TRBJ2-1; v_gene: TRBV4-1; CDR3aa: CASSQVANNEQFF
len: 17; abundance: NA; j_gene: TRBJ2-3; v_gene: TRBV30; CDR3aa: CAWGTSGGLVSTDTQYF
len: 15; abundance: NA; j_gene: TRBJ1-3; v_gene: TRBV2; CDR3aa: CASSTTPGSGNTIYF
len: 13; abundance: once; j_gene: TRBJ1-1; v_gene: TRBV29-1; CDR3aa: CSVEAQGNGGAFF
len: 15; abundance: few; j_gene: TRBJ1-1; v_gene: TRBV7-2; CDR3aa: CASSLGGLQNTEAFF
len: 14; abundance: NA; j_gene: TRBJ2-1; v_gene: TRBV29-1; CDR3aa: CSVKARGVSNEQFF
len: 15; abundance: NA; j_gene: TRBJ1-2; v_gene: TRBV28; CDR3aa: CASSLVGGGSYGYTF
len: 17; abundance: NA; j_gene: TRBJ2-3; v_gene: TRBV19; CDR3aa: CASSITSGGARTDTQYF
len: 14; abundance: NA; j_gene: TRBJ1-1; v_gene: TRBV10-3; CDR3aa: CAISDLGVGTEAFF
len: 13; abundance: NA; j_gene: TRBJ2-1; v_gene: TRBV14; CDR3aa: CASSPPSSYEQFF
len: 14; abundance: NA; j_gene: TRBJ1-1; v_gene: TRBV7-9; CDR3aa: CASSLPGLATEAFF
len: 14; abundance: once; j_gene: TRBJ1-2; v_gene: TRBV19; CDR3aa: CASIGQATNYGYTF
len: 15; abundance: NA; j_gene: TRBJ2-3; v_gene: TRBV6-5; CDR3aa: CASSYWGGQGDTQYF
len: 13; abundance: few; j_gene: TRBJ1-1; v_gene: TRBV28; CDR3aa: CASSPDLVTEAFF
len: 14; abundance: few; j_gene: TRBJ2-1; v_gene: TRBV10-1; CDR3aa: CASSPGQRDNEQFF
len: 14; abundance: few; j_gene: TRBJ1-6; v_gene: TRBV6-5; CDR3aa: CASSARQGNSPLHF
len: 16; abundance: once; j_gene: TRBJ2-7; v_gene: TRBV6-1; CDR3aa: CASSGWSGAKENEQYF
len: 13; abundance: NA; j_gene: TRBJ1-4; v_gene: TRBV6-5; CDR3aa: CASSYYRDEKLFF
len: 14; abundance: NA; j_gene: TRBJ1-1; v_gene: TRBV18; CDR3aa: CASSARGLDTEAFF
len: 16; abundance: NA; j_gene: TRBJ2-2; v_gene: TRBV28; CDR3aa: CASSSGRDRYTGELFF